These 3 T cell receptor beta chains were sequenced from one sample in a study of CD8 T cells in Susac syndrome. Random-hexamer reverse transcription was applied to about 0.5 to 1 ug RNA. From the immunoSEQ multiplex PCR reads, TCRdb called clonotypes with MiXCR, one entry per CDR3 protein. The table shows 77,000 or so distinct CDR3 sequences, with 85% to 95% occurring only once. Material for sequencing was CD4+ T cells from PBMCs. The source of these receptors is a human donor with Susac syndrome.

This clonotype was counted once. CDR3 sequence: CASRGRISGANVLTF. Written as DNA, the CDR3 is TGTGCCAGCAGGGGACGGATCTCTGGGGCCAACGTCCTGACTTTC. The chain has TRBV5-4 and TRBJ2-6; the D gene could be TRBD1 or TRBD2 (5 bases each). The V gene's germline CDR1 is SGHNT and CDR2 YYREEE (reference sequence). This CDR3 is 15 amino acids long. Between the trimmed V and J ends, which lost 5 bases and 0 bases, there was a span of 9 bases.

The gene calls are TRBV21-1 and TRBJ2-7. TRBV21-1 is a pseudogene segment. CDR3 length: 13 amino acids. The CDR3 sequence is CASSSKTPYEQYF. CDR3 nucleotides: TGTGCCAGCAGCTCAAAGACACCTTACGAGCAGTACTTC.

The rearrangement uses TRBV12-3 or TRBV12-4 and TRBJ2-5, with TRBD2 matching 8 bases. J lost 7 bases, V lost 7 bases, and 14 bases had no gene match. The CDR3 consists of 15 residues. CDR3 nucleotides: TGTGCCAGCACCGGGGCGGGAGGCAGTTCGGGGACCCAGTACTTC. It is translated as CASTGAGGSSGTQYF.